This TCR beta chain originates from a study of T cells after yellow fever vaccination. V dropped 1 base and J dropped 9; count of bases not matched to a gene: 12. The CDR3 length is 15 residues. Germline V gene sequence: CDR1 DFQATT, CDR2 SNEGSKA (reference sequence). TCRdb re-derived calls from the 5' RACE reads in MiXCR, one entry per CDR3 protein. The top ten hold roughly 15% of the sample, which has fewer than 400,000 distinct CDR3 sequences, over 5% seen once. The receptor comes from a man younger than 45 who received the YFV17D yellow fever vaccine. The rearrangement links TRBV20-1 to TRBJ2-7, with 10 bases that match TRBD1. The sample consisted of PBMCs, taken 5 days after the yellow fever booster vaccination. CDR3 sequence (DNA): TGCAGTGCTAGAGGGCCGGGACAGGGGTACTATGGGCAGTACTTC. Amino acids: CSARGPGQGYYGQYF.